A selection of T cell receptor beta chains follows, all from one sample in a study of T cell repertoires in cytomegalovirus infection. TCRdb re-analysed the reads in MiXCR, keeping a single row per CDR3 protein. This table has 200,000 or so distinct CDR3 sequences, 28% appearing once. The sample taken for sequencing was PBMCs. These receptors came from a human donor in good health (CMV status not recorded). Some clones in this sample may be carry-over from other donors' samples. Both conserved end residues are part of each CDR3. The D gene is left open where the match is weak. Size tells how often a clone was seen (once, few, many) or the class of an expanded clone, and some rows leave it out.

d_call	v_call	clone_size	j_call	cdr3_aa	cdr3_nt
TRBD2	TRBV6-4	-	TRBJ2-1	CASSLSGGEQFF	TGTGCCAGCAGCCTGAGCGGGGGCGAGCAGTTCTTC
TRBD1	TRBV6-6	few	TRBJ2-7	CASSYHSTGDSSYEQYF	TGTGCCAGCAGTTACCATTCGACAGGGGACAGCTCCTACGAGCAGTACTTC
-	TRBV3-1	-	TRBJ1-1	CASSHVDMNTEAFF	TGTGCCAGCAGCCATGTGGACATGAACACTGAAGCTTTCTTT
TRBD1	TRBV27	-	TRBJ1-6	CASSPDWTGVNSPLHF	TGTGCCAGCAGTCCTGACTGGACAGGTGTTAATTCACCCCTCCACTTT
-	TRBV6-2/TRBV6-3	-	TRBJ1-4	CASSQQPTNEKLFF	TGTGCCAGCAGTCAGCAACCAACTAATGAAAAACTGTTTTTT
TRBD2	TRBV2	-	TRBJ2-3	CASSYSGGIADTQYF	TGTGCCAGCAGTTATAGCGGGGGGATAGCGGATACGCAGTATTTT
-	TRBV6-2/TRBV6-3	few	TRBJ2-1	CASSYQTDYNEQFF	TGTGCCAGCAGTTACCAGACGGACTACAATGAGCAGTTCTTC
-	TRBV11-2	many	TRBJ2-2	CASSLGRGDTGELFF	TGTGCCAGCAGCTTGGGGCGCGGTGACACCGGGGAGCTGTTTTTT
TRBD1	TRBV12-3/TRBV12-4	few	TRBJ1-1	CASSLGAGGRVSEAFF	TGTGCCAGCAGTTTAGGGGCAGGGGGCCGCGTTAGTGAAGCTTTCTTT
-	TRBV12-3/TRBV12-4	few	TRBJ1-4	CASSLGGREKLFF	TGTGCCAGCAGTTTGGGGGGGCGAGAAAAACTGTTTTTT
TRBD2	TRBV20-1	-	TRBJ2-4	CSARDWAGGAAKNIQYF	TGCAGTGCTAGAGATTGGGCGGGGGGGGCGGCCAAAAACATTCAGTACTTC
-	TRBV28	few	TRBJ2-7	CASSQPGHSYEQYF	TGTGCCAGCAGTCAACCGGGACACTCCTACGAGCAGTACTTC
-	TRBV6-5	-	TRBJ1-2	CASRLGGDYGYTF	TGTGCCAGCCGTCTCGGGGGAGACTATGGCTACACCTTC
-	TRBV6-6	-	TRBJ1-1	CASSYEANINTEAFF	TGTGCCAGCAGTTACGAGGCGAACATTAACACTGAAGCTTTCTTT
-	TRBV12-3/TRBV12-4	-	TRBJ2-3	CASSLWDQEVYGTDTQYF	TGTGCCAGCAGTTTATGGGACCAAGAAGTGTATGGCACAGATACGCAGTATTTT
-	TRBV7-2	many	TRBJ1-5	CASSLASGNQPQHF	TGTGCCAGCAGCTTAGCGTCAGGGAATCAGCCCCAGCATTTT
-	TRBV5-4	few	TRBJ2-5	CASSLSAGTQETQYF	TGTGCCAGCAGCTTGTCGGCGGGAACTCAAGAGACCCAGTACTTC
-	TRBV11-2	few	TRBJ2-1	CASSLNRGSSLYNEQFF	TGTGCCAGCAGCTTAAATCGGGGTTCGTCCTTATACAATGAGCAGTTCTTC
-	TRBV6-1	few	TRBJ2-5	CASSEGGAKETQYF	TGTGCCAGCAGTGAAGGGGGGGCAAAGGAGACCCAGTACTTC
-	TRBV7-2	few	TRBJ1-3	CASSPGGNTIYF	TGTGCCAGCAGCCCGGGGGGGAACACCATATATTTT
-	TRBV20-1	few	TRBJ2-3	CSAPIGGGFTDTQYF	TGCAGTGCCCCTATAGGGGGGGGATTTACAGATACGCAGTATTTT
-	TRBV6-5	few	TRBJ1-2	CASSYSPDSYGYTF	TGTGCCAGCAGTTACTCGCCCGACAGCTATGGCTACACCTTC
-	TRBV6-8	-	TRBJ1-1	CATLGVNTEAFF	TGTGCCACCTTGGGGGTGAACACTGAAGCTTTCTTT
-	TRBV25-1	-	TRBJ2-5	CASSEYGEETQYF	TGTGCCAGCAGTGAATACGGTGAAGAGACCCAGTACTTC
-	TRBV6-5	-	TRBJ1-5	CASSLDRRGQPQHF	TGTGCCAGCAGCCTCGACAGGAGAGGACAGCCCCAGCATTTT
-	TRBV12-5	many	TRBJ1-5	CASGPGDDGQPQHF	TGTGCTAGTGGTCCAGGGGACGACGGCCAGCCCCAGCATTTT
-	TRBV7-2	-	TRBJ1-1	CASSLVGEVGTEAFF	TGTGCCAGCAGCTTAGTTGGGGAGGTGGGCACTGAAGCTTTCTTT
TRBD1	TRBV27	few	TRBJ2-7	CASSYSGGTGGYEQYF	TGTGCCAGCAGTTACTCGGGGGGGACAGGGGGCTACGAGCAGTACTTC
-	TRBV7-2	-	TRBJ2-3	CASSSPDRGATDTQYF	TGTGCCAGCAGCTCACCGGACAGAGGGGCCACAGATACGCAGTATTTT
-	TRBV19	few	TRBJ1-1	CASSIIWRGRTEAFF	TGTGCCAGTAGTATAATTTGGCGCGGCAGGACTGAAGCTTTCTTT
TRBD2	TRBV7-6	-	TRBJ2-2	CASSIGTSGTFTGELFF	TGTGCCAGCAGCATAGGGACTAGCGGGACTTTCACCGGGGAGCTGTTTTTT
TRBD1	TRBV11-2	-	TRBJ1-2	CASSLVGQGAKDGYTF	TGTGCCAGCAGCTTAGTAGGACAGGGGGCGAAGGATGGCTACACCTTC
-	TRBV20-1	few	TRBJ2-1	CSAISRSNGIGEQFF	TGCAGTGCTATTTCTAGATCGAACGGGATAGGTGAGCAGTTCTTC
TRBD2	TRBV6-5	-	TRBJ2-1	CASRPLAGANNEQFF	TGTGCCAGCAGACCCTTAGCGGGGGCCAACAATGAGCAGTTCTTC
-	TRBV6-2/TRBV6-3	few	TRBJ1-6	CATNSGLHSPLHF	TGTGCCACGAATTCAGGGTTGCATTCACCCCTCCACTTT
-	TRBV7-2	many	TRBJ1-1	CASSLSWGNTEAFF	TGTGCCAGCAGCCTGAGTTGGGGGAACACTGAAGCTTTCTTT
-	TRBV4-3	-	TRBJ1-2	CASSPGRRGGKDGYTF	TGCGCCAGCAGCCCCGGAAGGAGGGGTGGAAAGGACGGCTACACCTTC
TRBD1	TRBV20-1	-	TRBJ1-5	CSARGQGSRHGNQPQHF	TGCAGTGCACGCGGACAGGGGAGTAGGCATGGCAATCAGCCCCAGCATTTT
-	TRBV6-1	few	TRBJ2-7	CATRRGSAYEQYF	TGTGCCACCAGGAGGGGCAGCGCCTACGAGCAGTACTTC
-	TRBV6-2/TRBV6-3	few	TRBJ1-1	CASRDSSRDNEAFF	TGTGCCAGCAGAGACAGTTCCCGGGACAATGAAGCTTTCTTT
TRBD2	TRBV29-1	-	TRBJ2-1	CSVEGLAGGSSYNEQFF	TGCAGCGTTGAAGGACTAGCGGGGGGGAGCTCCTACAATGAGCAGTTCTTC
-	TRBV7-2	many	TRBJ1-5	CASSLEADQNQPQHF	TGTGCCAGCAGCTTAGAAGCGGACCAAAATCAGCCCCAGCATTTT
-	TRBV6-5	few	TRBJ1-1	CASTPYPGGTEAFF	TGTGCCAGCACCCCTTACCCGGGGGGCACTGAAGCTTTCTTT
TRBD1	TRBV5-1	-	TRBJ2-2	CASSPTGVTGELFF	TGCGCCAGCAGCCCGACAGGGGTCACCGGGGAGCTGTTTTTT
-	TRBV2	-	TRBJ1-2	CASSESHYGYTF	TGTGCCAGCAGTGAAAGTCACTATGGCTACACCTTC
-	TRBV2	few	TRBJ1-2	CASSEARGDGYTF	TGTGCCAGCAGTGAAGCGCGGGGGGACGGCTACACCTTC
TRBD2	TRBV15	once	TRBJ2-5	CATSRGSGGGETQYF	TGTGCCACCAGCAGAGGTAGCGGGGGTGGAGAGACCCAGTACTTC
TRBD1	TRBV5-8	-	TRBJ1-2	CASSLGQGGYGYTF	TGTGCCAGCAGCTTGGGACAGGGGGGCTATGGCTACACCTTC
-	TRBV29-1	-	TRBJ1-2	CSAESRVEVRGYTF	TGCAGCGCGGAGAGCAGGGTAGAAGTGAGAGGCTACACCTTC
TRBD1	TRBV7-2	-	TRBJ1-5	CASSLDGTDFNQPQHF	TGTGCCAGCAGCTTAGATGGGACAGATTTCAATCAGCCCCAGCATTTT
-	TRBV6-1	-	TRBJ2-7	CASSNHREQYF	TGTGCCAGCAGTAACCACCGGGAGCAGTACTTC
-	TRBV7-2	many	TRBJ1-5	CASSFGGEGNQPQHF	TGTGCCAGCAGTTTCGGGGGCGAGGGCAATCAGCCCCAGCATTTT
-	TRBV7-2	many	TRBJ1-1	CASSPYGEAFF	TGTGCCAGCAGCCCCTACGGGGAAGCTTTCTTT